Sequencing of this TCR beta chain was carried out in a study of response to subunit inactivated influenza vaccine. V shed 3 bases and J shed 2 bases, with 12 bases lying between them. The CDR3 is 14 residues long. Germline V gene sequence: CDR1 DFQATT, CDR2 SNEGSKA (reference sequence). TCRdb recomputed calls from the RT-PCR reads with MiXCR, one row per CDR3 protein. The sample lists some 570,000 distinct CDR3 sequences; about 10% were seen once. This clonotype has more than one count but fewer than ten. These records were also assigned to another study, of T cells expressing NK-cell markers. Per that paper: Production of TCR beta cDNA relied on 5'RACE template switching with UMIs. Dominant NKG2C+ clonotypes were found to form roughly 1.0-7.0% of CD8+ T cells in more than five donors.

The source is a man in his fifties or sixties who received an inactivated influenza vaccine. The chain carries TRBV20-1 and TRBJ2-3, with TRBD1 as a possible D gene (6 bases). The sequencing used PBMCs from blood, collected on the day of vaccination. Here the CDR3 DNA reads TGCAGTGCTAGCGGGACAATCCCCACAGATACGCAGTATTTT. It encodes CSASGTIPTDTQYF.